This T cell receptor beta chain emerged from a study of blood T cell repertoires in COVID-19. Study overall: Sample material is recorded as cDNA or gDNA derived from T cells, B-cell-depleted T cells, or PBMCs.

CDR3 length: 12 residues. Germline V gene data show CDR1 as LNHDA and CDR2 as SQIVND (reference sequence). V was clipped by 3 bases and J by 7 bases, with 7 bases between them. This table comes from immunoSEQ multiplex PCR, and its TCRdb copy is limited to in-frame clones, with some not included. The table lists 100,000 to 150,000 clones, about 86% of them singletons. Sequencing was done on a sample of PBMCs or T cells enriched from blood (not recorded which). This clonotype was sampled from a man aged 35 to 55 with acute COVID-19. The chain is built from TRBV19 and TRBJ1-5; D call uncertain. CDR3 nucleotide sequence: TGTGCCAGTAGTATCGGGAGACAGCCCCAGCATTTT. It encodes CASSIGRQPQHF.